This is a list of T cell receptor beta chains from one sample in a study of OX40 agonist ivuxolimab in advanced cancers. Sequencing used immunoSEQ multiplex PCR; TCRdb keeps in-frame clones, though not all of them. In the table there are approximately 77,000 clones, 80% to 95% of which are singletons. The source material was CD4+ or CD8+ T cells sorted from blood, sampled in a trial of the OX40 agonist ivuxolimab. These receptor sequences come from an adult with an advanced solid tumor such as melanoma, head and neck, liver or kidney cancer. Both conserved end residues are part of each CDR3. The D gene is left open where the match is weak. Clone size appears in some rows only: once, few, many, or a class for an expanded clone.

V: TRBV19
D: TRBD1
size: once
J: TRBJ2-7
DNA: TGTGCCAGTAGTATTGGGACAGGGGTCTACGAGCAGTACTTC
CDR3: CASSIGTGVYEQYF

V: TRBV10-3
D: .
size: .
J: TRBJ2-5
DNA: TGTGCCATCAGTGAGGGACGTACTAGTCAAGAGACCCAGTACTTC
CDR3: CAISEGRTSQETQYF

V: TRBV28
D: .
size: .
J: TRBJ1-5
DNA: TGTGCCAGCAGTTTAAAGGGAGGGGTGAAGCCCCAGCATTTT
CDR3: CASSLKGGVKPQHF

V: TRBV18
D: .
size: .
J: TRBJ2-7
DNA: TGTGCCAGCTCACCACAGGGCAACTCCTACGAGCAGTACTTC
CDR3: CASSPQGNSYEQYF

V: TRBV5-1
D: TRBD2
size: .
J: TRBJ2-5
DNA: TGCGCCAGCAGCTATGAAGCGGGAGTGGAGACCCAGTACTTC
CDR3: CASSYEAGVETQYF

V: TRBV28
D: TRBD2
size: few
J: TRBJ2-7
DNA: TGTGCCAGCAGCAGTGCTAGCGGGCGATTCTCCTACGAGCAGTACTTC
CDR3: CASSSASGRFSYEQYF

V: TRBV5-1
D: TRBD2
size: .
J: TRBJ2-5
DNA: TGCGCCAGCAACGGACTAGCGGGGGGGCAAGAGACCCAGTACTTC
CDR3: CASNGLAGGQETQYF

V: TRBV30
D: .
size: .
J: TRBJ1-1
DNA: TGTGCCTGGAGTGTGGGAATTACGAGTGAAGCTTTCTTT
CDR3: CAWSVGITSEAFF

V: TRBV27
D: .
size: .
J: TRBJ2-3
DNA: TGTGCCAGCAGTCCAATGACTATTAGTCCCACAGATACGCAGTATTTT
CDR3: CASSPMTISPTDTQYF

V: TRBV7-3
D: TRBD2
size: .
J: TRBJ2-3
DNA: TGTGCCAGCAGCAGAACCGGGACTAGGGTCGCAGATACGCAGTATTTT
CDR3: CASSRTGTRVADTQYF

V: TRBV18
D: TRBD1
size: .
J: TRBJ1-1
DNA: TGTGCCAGCTCACCGAGACAGGGGACCTCTATTGAAGCTTTCTTT
CDR3: CASSPRQGTSIEAFF

V: TRBV21-1
D: .
size: .
J: TRBJ1-6
DNA: TGTGCCAGCAGCAAGACAGGGAATTCACCCCTCCACTTT
CDR3: CASSKTGNSPLHF

V: TRBV28
D: .
size: .
J: TRBJ1-5
DNA: TGTGCCAGCAGTTTACCGTATAGCAATCAGCCCCAGCATTTT
CDR3: CASSLPYSNQPQHF

V: TRBV5-1
D: .
size: .
J: TRBJ1-5
DNA: TGCGCCAGCAGCTTGGGGGGTTCCAATCAGCCCCAGCATTTT
CDR3: CASSLGGSNQPQHF

V: TRBV29-1
D: .
size: .
J: TRBJ2-1
DNA: TGCAGCGTTGATCGGGGCGCCAACAATGAGCAGTTCTTC
CDR3: CSVDRGANNEQFF

V: TRBV28
D: .
size: .
J: TRBJ2-5
DNA: TGTGCCACCCCGCAAGAGACCCAGTACTTC
CDR3: CATPQETQYF

V: TRBV27
D: TRBD2
size: .
J: TRBJ2-2
DNA: TGTGCCAGCAGTTTAACCGGCAGGGAGGGATTGGGGAACACCGGGGAGCTGTTTTTT
CDR3: CASSLTGREGLGNTGELFF

V: TRBV7-3
D: .
size: .
J: TRBJ2-3
DNA: TGTGCCAGCAGCTATAATAACAGGGCATCAGGCGATACGCAGTATTTT
CDR3: CASSYNNRASGDTQYF

V: TRBV5-1
D: TRBD1
size: .
J: TRBJ2-1
DNA: TGCGCCAGCAGCTTGCAGGGGGTAATTTACAATGAGCAGTTCTTC
CDR3: CASSLQGVIYNEQFF

V: TRBV28
D: TRBD2
size: .
J: TRBJ2-5
DNA: TGTGCCAGCAGATGGACTAGCAATACAGAGACCCAGTACTTC
CDR3: CASRWTSNTETQYF

V: TRBV19
D: .
size: .
J: TRBJ1-5
DNA: TGTGCCAGTAGTATAGGAGGGTCGGAGCGGGGCCAGCCCCAGCATTTT
CDR3: CASSIGGSERGQPQHF

V: TRBV7-2
D: .
size: .
J: TRBJ2-3
DNA: TGTGCCAGCAGCCTGACAGGACTTATTTCCACAGATACGCAGTATTTT
CDR3: CASSLTGLISTDTQYF

V: TRBV5-8
D: TRBD2
size: .
J: TRBJ2-1
DNA: TGTGCCAGCAGAGGCGGGGGGGCCCCCTATGGGAATGAGCAGTTCTTC
CDR3: CASRGGGAPYGNEQFF

V: TRBV19
D: .
size: .
J: TRBJ1-1
DNA: TGTGCCAGTAGTGGTGAATCAGTAGCGAACACTGAAGCTTTCTTT
CDR3: CASSGESVANTEAFF

V: TRBV7-8
D: .
size: .
J: TRBJ1-1
DNA: TGTGCCAGCAGCATGGACGGTCTTGGGACTGAAGCTTTCTTT
CDR3: CASSMDGLGTEAFF

V: TRBV19
D: .
size: .
J: TRBJ2-7
DNA: TGTGCCAGTAGTTCAGGCTTGGGCTCTTTCTACGAGCAGTACTTC
CDR3: CASSSGLGSFYEQYF

V: TRBV29-1
D: .
size: .
J: TRBJ1-6
DNA: TGCAGCGCTCGGGACGGGGAGGCTAATTCACCCCTCCACTTT
CDR3: CSARDGEANSPLHF

V: TRBV30
D: TRBD1
size: .
J: TRBJ1-3
DNA: TGTGCCTGGACAAGGACAGGGGGAAACTCTGGAAACACCATATATTTT
CDR3: CAWTRTGGNSGNTIYF

V: TRBV6-5
D: TRBD1
size: .
J: TRBJ2-3
DNA: TGTGCCAGCAGTTCACACAGGGGTGGTGGCACAGATACGCAGTATTTT
CDR3: CASSSHRGGGTDTQYF

V: TRBV4-3
D: TRBD2
size: .
J: TRBJ2-1
DNA: TGCGCCAGCAGCCATTGGGCGGGGGTAATTCAGAGAAATGAGCAGTTCTTC
CDR3: CASSHWAGVIQRNEQFF

V: TRBV19
D: TRBD1
size: medium-sized
J: TRBJ1-5
DNA: TGTGCCAGTACCACAGGGGGCGCAGGCAATCAGCCCCAGCATTTT
CDR3: CASTTGGAGNQPQHF

V: TRBV7-9
D: .
size: .
J: TRBJ1-3
DNA: TGTGCCAGCAGCTTATCACAACTCTCTGGAAACACCATATATTTT
CDR3: CASSLSQLSGNTIYF

V: TRBV18
D: TRBD1
size: .
J: TRBJ1-5
DNA: TGTGCCAGCTCCCAAACGGCAGGGGGTCAGCCCCAGCATTTT
CDR3: CASSQTAGGQPQHF

V: TRBV28
D: .
size: .
J: TRBJ1-5
DNA: TGTGCCAGCAGTTTGTTAGGGGGTGGTAATCAGCCCCAGCATTTT
CDR3: CASSLLGGGNQPQHF

V: TRBV5-1
D: .
size: once
J: TRBJ2-1
DNA: TGCGCCAGCAGCTTGGATCCGGGCAGCTCCTACAATGAGCAGTTCTTC
CDR3: CASSLDPGSSYNEQFF

V: TRBV7-8
D: TRBD2
size: .
J: TRBJ2-5
DNA: TGTGCCAGCAGCTTAGAAGGCGGGAGCAAAGCCCAGTACTTC
CDR3: CASSLEGGSKAQYF

V: TRBV7-2
D: .
size: .
J: TRBJ2-3
DNA: TGTGCCAGCAGTTTATTGGGGGGCGGTACAGATACGCAGTATTTT
CDR3: CASSLLGGGTDTQYF

V: TRBV11-3
D: TRBD1
size: .
J: TRBJ2-1
DNA: TGTGCCAGCAGCTCAAGACAGGGTTGGGATGAGCAGTTCTTC
CDR3: CASSSRQGWDEQFF

V: TRBV9
D: .
size: .
J: TRBJ2-1
DNA: TGTGCCAGCAGCGTAGGTGGATTGGGGCATAGTGAGCAGTTCTTC
CDR3: CASSVGGLGHSEQFF

V: TRBV29-1
D: .
size: once
J: TRBJ1-2
DNA: TGCAGCGCAAGCGGAGGGGTGGGGGGTTCGGGCTACACCTTC
CDR3: CSASGGVGGSGYTF

V: TRBV4-1
D: TRBD1
size: .
J: TRBJ2-7
DNA: TGCGCCAGCAGCCAAGATGGGGGGGGACAGGGGCGATACGAGCAGTACTTC
CDR3: CASSQDGGGQGRYEQYF

V: TRBV5-1
D: TRBD1
size: .
J: TRBJ1-6
DNA: TGCGCCAGCAGCCGACGGGACAGGGGGTTCGGTAATTCACCCCTCCACTTT
CDR3: CASSRRDRGFGNSPLHF

V: TRBV5-1
D: TRBD2
size: .
J: TRBJ2-5
DNA: TGCGCCAGCAGCTTTGGGCAGGGAGGGGTCCAAGAGACCCAGTACTTC
CDR3: CASSFGQGGVQETQYF

V: TRBV28
D: TRBD1
size: .
J: TRBJ2-1
DNA: TGTGCCAGCAGCGTCGACAGGGGACCCTGGGATGAGCAGTTCTTC
CDR3: CASSVDRGPWDEQFF

V: TRBV6-5
D: .
size: .
J: TRBJ2-7
DNA: TGTGCCAGCAGTCCCTCAGGGTTCGGCTCCTACGAGCAGTACTTC
CDR3: CASSPSGFGSYEQYF

V: TRBV4-1
D: TRBD2
size: .
J: TRBJ2-2
DNA: TGCGCCAGCAGCCTCAGCGGGAGCTTCGCCGGGGAGCTGTTTTTT
CDR3: CASSLSGSFAGELFF

V: TRBV7-8
D: .
size: .
J: TRBJ2-3
DNA: TGTGCCAGCAGCCCTCAGCGGAGCACAGATACGCAGTATTTT
CDR3: CASSPQRSTDTQYF

V: TRBV5-1
D: .
size: .
J: TRBJ1-5
DNA: TGCGCCAGCAGCTTGGAAGGGTGGGGTCAGCCCCAGCATTTT
CDR3: CASSLEGWGQPQHF

V: TRBV18
D: .
size: once
J: TRBJ1-5
DNA: TGTGCCAGCTCACCTCCCAGCTCCAATCAGCCCCAGCATTTT
CDR3: CASSPPSSNQPQHF

V: TRBV12-5
D: .
size: .
J: TRBJ1-1
DNA: TGTGCTAGTGGTTTGGGCCCCAGTCCGGCTGAAGCTTTCTTT
CDR3: CASGLGPSPAEAFF

V: TRBV5-1
D: .
size: .
J: TRBJ2-1
DNA: TGCGCCAGCAGCTTGAACAATTTTGATGAGCAGTTCTTC
CDR3: CASSLNNFDEQFF